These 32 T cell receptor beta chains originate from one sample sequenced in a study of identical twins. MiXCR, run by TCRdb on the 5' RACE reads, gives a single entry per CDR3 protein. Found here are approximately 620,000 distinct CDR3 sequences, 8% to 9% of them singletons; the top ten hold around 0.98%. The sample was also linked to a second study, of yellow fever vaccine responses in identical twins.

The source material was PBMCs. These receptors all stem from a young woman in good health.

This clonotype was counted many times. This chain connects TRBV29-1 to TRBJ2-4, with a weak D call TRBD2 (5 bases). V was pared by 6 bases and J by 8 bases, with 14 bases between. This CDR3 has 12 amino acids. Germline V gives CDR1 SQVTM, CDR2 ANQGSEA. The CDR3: CSVTRVGDIQYF. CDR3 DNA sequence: TGCAGCGTGACGCGGGTGGGAGACATTCAGTACTTC.

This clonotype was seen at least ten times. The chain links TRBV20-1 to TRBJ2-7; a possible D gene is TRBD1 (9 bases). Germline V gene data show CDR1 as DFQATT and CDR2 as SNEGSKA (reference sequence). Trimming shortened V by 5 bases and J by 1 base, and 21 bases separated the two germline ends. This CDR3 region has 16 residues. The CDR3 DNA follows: TGCAGTGCTCCCCGGGAGGGGACAGGGCGTTCCTACGAGCAGTACTTC. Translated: CSAPREGTGRSYEQYF.

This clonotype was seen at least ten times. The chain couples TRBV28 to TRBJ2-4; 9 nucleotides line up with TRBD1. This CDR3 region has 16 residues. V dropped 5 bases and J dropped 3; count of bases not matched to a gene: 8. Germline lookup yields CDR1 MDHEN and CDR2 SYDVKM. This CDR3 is CASSLTGGFIKNIQYF. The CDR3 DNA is TGTGCCAGCAGTCTAACAGGGGGCTTTATCAAAAACATTCAGTACTTC.

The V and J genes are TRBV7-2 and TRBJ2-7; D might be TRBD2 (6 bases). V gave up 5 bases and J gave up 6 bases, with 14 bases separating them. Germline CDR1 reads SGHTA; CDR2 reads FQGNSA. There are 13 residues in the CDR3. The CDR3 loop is CASSQRPEGEQYF. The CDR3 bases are TGTGCCAGCAGCCAGAGGCCGGAGGGCGAGCAGTACTTC. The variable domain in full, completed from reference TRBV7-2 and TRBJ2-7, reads GAGVSQSPSNKVTEKGKDVELRCDPISGHTALYWYRQSLGQGLEFLIYFQGNSAPDKSGLPSDRFSAERTGGSVSTLTIQRTQQEDSAVYLCASSQRPEGEQYFGPGTRLTVT.

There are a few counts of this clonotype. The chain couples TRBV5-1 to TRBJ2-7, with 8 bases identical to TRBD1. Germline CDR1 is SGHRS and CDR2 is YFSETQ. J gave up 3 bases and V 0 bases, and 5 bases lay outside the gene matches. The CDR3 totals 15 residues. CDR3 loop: CASSLAGQVGYEQYF. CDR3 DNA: TGCGCCAGCAGCTTGGCGGGACAGGTGGGCTACGAGCAGTACTTC.

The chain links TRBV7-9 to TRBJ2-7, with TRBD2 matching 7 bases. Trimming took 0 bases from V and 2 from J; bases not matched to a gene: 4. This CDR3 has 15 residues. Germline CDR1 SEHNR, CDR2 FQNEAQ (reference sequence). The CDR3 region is CASSLAQGTTYEQYF. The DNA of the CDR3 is TGTGCCAGCAGCTTAGCGCAAGGGACTACCTACGAGCAGTACTTC.

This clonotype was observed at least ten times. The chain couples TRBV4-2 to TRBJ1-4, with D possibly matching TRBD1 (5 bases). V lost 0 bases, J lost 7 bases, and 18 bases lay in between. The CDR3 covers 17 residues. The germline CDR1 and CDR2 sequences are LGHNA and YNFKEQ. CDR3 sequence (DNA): TGTGCCAGCAGCCAAGAATTGTCTGCAGGGACTGGTGAAAAACTGTTTTTT. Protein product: CASSQELSAGTGEKLFF.

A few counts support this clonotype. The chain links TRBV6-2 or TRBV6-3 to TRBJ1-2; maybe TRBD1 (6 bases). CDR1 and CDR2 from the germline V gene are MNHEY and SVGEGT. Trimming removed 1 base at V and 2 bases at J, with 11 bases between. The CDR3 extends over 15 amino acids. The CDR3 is CASSYWWQGNYGYTF. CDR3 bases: TGTGCCAGCAGTTACTGGTGGCAGGGGAACTATGGCTACACCTTC.

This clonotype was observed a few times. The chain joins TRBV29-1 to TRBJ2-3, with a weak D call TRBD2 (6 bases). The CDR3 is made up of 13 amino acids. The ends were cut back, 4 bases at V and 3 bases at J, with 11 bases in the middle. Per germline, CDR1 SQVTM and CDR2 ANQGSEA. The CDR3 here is CSVVREGTDTQYF. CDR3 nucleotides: TGCAGCGTTGTGCGGGAAGGAACAGATACGCAGTATTTT.

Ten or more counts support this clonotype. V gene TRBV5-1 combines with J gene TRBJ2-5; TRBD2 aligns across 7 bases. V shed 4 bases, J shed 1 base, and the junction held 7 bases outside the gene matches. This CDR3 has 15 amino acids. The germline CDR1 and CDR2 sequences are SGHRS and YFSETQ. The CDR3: CASSGSGISQETQYF. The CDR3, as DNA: TGCGCCAGCAGCGGAAGCGGGATCAGCCAAGAGACCCAGTACTTC.

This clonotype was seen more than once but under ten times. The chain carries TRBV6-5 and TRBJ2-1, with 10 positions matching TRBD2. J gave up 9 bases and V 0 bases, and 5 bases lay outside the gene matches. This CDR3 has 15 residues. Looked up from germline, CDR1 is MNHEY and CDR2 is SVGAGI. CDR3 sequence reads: CASSYSSGRAAEQFF. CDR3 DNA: TGTGCCAGCAGTTACTCGAGCGGGAGGGCGGCTGAGCAGTTCTTC.

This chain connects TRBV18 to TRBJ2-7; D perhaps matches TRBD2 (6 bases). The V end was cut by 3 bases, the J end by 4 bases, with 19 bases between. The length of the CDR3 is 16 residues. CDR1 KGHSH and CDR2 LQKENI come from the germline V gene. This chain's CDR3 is CASSPGGTAEGYEQYF. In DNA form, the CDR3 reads TGTGCCAGCTCACCGGGGGGAACAGCGGAAGGATACGAGCAGTACTTC.

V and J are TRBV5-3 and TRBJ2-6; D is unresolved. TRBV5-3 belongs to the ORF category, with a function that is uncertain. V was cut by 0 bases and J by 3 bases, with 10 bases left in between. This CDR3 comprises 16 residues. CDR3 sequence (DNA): TGTGCCAGAAGCTTGGGGGCCGATTGTGGGGCCAACGTCCTGACTTTC. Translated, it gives CARSLGADCGANVLTF.

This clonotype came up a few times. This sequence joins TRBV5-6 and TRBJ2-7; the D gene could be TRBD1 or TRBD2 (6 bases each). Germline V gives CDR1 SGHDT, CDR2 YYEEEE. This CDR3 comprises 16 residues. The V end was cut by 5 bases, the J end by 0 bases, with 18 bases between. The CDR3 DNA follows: TGTGCCAGCAGGGGAGGACAGTTTACCTCCTCCTACGAGCAGTACTTC. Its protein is CASRGGQFTSSYEQYF.

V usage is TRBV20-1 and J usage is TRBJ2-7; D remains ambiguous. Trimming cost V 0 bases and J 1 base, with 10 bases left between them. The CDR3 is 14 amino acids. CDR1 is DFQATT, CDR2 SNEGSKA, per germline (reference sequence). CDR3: CSARDLADSYEQYF. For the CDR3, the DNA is TGCAGTGCTAGAGATCTGGCGGATTCCTACGAGCAGTACTTC.

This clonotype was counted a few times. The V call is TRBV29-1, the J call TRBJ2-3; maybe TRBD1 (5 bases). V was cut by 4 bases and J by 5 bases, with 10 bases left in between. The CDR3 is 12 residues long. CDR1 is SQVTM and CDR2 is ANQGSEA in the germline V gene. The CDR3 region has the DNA TGCAGCGTTGGGGGCTTGGAAGATACGCAGTATTTT. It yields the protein CSVGGLEDTQYF.

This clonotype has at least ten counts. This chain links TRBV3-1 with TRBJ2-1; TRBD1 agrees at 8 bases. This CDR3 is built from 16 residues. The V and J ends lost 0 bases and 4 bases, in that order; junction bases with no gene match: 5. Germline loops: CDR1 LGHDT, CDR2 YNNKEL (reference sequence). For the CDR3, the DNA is TGTGCCAGCAGCCAAGAGAGGAGGACAGGGTACAATGAGCAGTTCTTC. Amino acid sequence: CASSQERRTGYNEQFF.

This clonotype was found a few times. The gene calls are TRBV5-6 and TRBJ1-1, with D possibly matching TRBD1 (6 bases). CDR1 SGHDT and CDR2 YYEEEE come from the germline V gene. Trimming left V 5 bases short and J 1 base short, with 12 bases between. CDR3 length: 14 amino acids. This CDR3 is CASSVDSRNTEAFF. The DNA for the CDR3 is TGTGCCAGCAGTGTGGACAGTCGGAACACTGAAGCTTTCTTT.

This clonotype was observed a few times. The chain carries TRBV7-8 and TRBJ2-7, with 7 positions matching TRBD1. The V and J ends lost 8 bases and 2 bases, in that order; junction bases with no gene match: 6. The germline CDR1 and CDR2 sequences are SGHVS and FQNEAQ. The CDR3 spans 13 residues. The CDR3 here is CASRDRATYEQYF. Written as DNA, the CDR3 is TGTGCCAGCCGGGACAGAGCTACCTACGAGCAGTACTTC.

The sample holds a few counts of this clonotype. The CDR3 sequence is CSVNGGLAGGRSTDTQYF. Written as DNA, the CDR3 is TGCAGCGTAAACGGAGGACTAGCGGGGGGGAGGAGCACAGATACGCAGTATTTT. The chain carries TRBV29-1 and TRBJ2-3, with 15 positions matching TRBD2. Germline-derived CDR1 and CDR2 are SQVTM and ANQGSEA. V lost 6 bases and J lost 0; bases outside the gene matches: 10. This CDR3 spans 18 amino acids.

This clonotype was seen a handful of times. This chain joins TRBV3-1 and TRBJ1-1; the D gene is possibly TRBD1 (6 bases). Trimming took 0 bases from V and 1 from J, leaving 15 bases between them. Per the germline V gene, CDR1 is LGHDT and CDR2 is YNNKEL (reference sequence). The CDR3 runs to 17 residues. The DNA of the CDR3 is TGTGCCAGCAGCCAAGATAGTGGCGGGACACAGAACACTGAAGCTTTCTTT. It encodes CASSQDSGGTQNTEAFF.

The CDR3 coding sequence is TGTGCCAGCTCAAGGGGACAGTTAGAGACCCAGTACTTC. It codes for CASSRGQLETQYF. The chain combines TRBV18 with TRBJ2-5; 7 bases fit TRBD1. Looked up from germline, CDR1 is KGHSH and CDR2 is LQKENI. After removal of 5 bases from V and 4 bases from J, the junction contained 4 bases not matched to a gene. The CDR3 extends over 13 amino acids.

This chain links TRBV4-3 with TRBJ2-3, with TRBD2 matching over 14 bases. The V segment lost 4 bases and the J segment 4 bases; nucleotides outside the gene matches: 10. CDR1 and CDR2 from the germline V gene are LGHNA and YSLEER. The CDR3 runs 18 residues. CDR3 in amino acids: CASSLFRLAGGQADTQYF. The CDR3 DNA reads TGCGCCAGCAGCCTTTTCAGACTAGCGGGAGGGCAGGCAGATACGCAGTATTTT.

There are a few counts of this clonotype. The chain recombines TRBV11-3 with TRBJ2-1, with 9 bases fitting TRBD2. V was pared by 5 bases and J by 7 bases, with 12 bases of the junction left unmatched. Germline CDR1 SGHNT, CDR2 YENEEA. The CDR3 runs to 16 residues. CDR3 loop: CASSLPVAGESNEQFF. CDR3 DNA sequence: TGTGCCAGCAGCCTCCCAGTAGCGGGAGAGAGTAATGAGCAGTTCTTC.

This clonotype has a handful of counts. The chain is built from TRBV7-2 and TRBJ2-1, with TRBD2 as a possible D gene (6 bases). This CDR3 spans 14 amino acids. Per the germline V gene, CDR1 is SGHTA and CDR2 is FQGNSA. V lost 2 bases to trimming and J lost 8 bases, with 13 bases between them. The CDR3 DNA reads TGTGCCAGCAGCTTATCCGGGAGTAGTGATGAGCAGTTCTTC. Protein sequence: CASSLSGSSDEQFF.

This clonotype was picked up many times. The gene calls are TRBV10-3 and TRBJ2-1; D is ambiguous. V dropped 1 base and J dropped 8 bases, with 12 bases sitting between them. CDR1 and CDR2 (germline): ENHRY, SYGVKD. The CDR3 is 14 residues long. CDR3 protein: CAISEFSFWDEQFF. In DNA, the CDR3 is TGTGCCATCAGTGAGTTTAGTTTTTGGGATGAGCAGTTCTTC.

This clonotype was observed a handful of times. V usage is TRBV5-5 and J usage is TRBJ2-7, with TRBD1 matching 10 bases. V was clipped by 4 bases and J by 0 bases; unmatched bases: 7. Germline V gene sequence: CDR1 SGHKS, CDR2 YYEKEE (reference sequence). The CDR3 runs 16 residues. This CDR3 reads CASSPGQGLYSYEQYF. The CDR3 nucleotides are TGTGCCAGCAGCCCGGGACAGGGGCTCTACTCCTACGAGCAGTACTTC.

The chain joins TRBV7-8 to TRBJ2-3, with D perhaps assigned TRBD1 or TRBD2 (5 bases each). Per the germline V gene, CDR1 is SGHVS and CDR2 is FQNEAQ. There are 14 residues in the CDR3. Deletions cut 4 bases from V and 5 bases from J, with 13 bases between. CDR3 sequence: CASSSSFGGDTQYF. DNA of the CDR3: TGTGCCAGCAGCTCCTCGTTTGGGGGAGATACGCAGTATTTT.

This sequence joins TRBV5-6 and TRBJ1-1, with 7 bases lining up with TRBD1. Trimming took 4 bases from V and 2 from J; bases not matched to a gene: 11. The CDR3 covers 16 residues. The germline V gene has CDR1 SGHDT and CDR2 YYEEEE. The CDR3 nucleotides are TGTGCCAGCAGCAAAGGAACCGGGACAGAAAACACTGAAGCTTTCTTT. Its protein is CASSKGTGTENTEAFF. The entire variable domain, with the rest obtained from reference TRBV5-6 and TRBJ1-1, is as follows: DAGVTQSPTHLIKTRGQQVTLRCSPKSGHDTVSWYQQALGQGPQFIFQYYEEEERQRGNFPDRFSGHQFPNYSSELNVNALLLGDSALYLCASSKGTGTENTEAFFGQGTRLTVV.

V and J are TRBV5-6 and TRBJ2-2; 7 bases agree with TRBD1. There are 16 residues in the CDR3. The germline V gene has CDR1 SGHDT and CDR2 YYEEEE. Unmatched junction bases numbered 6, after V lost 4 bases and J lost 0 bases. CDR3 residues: CASSSTDRSNTGELFF. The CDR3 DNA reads TGTGCCAGCAGCAGTACGGACAGGTCGAACACCGGGGAGCTGTTTTTT.

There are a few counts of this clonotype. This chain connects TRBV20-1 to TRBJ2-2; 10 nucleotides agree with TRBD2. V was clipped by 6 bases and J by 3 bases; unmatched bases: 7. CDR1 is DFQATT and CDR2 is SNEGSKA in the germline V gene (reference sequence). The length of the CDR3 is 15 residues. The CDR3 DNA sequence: TGCAGTGCACCCAGCGGGAGGGCCCACACCGGGGAGCTGTTTTTT. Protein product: CSAPSGRAHTGELFF.

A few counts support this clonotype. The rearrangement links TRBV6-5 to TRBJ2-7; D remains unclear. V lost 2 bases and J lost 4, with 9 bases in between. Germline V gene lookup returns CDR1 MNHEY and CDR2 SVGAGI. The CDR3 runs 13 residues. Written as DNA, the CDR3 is TGTGCCAGCAGTTACCGGATCGGGTACGAGCAGTACTTC. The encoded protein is CASSYRIGYEQYF.